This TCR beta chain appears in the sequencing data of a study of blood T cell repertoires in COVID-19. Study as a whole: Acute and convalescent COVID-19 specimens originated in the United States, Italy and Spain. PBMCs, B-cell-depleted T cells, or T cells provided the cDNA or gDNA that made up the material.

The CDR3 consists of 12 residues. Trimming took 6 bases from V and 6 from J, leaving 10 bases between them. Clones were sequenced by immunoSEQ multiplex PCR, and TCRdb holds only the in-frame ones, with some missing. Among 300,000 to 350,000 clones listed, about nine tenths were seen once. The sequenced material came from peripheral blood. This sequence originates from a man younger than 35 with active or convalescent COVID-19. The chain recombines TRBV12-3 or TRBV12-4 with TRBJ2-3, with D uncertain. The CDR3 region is CASRYERDTQYF. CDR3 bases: TGTGCCAGCAGATATGAGAGGGATACGCAGTATTTT.